The source of this T cell receptor beta chain is a study of shared clonotypes between healthy human individuals. At the level of the study: The study used three CD4 naive, three CD4 memory, two CD8 naive and one CD8 memory plate per donor.

V was pared by 3 bases and J by 6 bases, with 3 bases of the junction left unmatched. The CDR3 covers 13 residues. Germline V CDR1 and CDR2: SGHVS, FQNEAQ. Assay used: immunoSEQ multiplex PCR; TCRdb lists only in-frame clones, some missing. The sample yields about 600,000 clones, 97% seen once. Whole-study results and caveats: Incompleteness in sorted-subset sequencing, despite large depth, was shown by rarefaction.

This clone was found once. Its antigen is not known. This TCR derives from a woman aged 25 to 45 in good health. Sequenced sample: naive CD4+ T cells sorted from blood. Subset defined: CD45RA+ positively selected. The gene calls are TRBV7-8 and TRBJ1-2; 8 bases match TRBD1. CDR3 sequence: CASSLQGANGYTF. The CDR3 nucleotides read TGTGCCAGCAGCTTGCAGGGGGCGAATGGCTACACCTTC.